This entry lists 4 T cell receptor beta chains sequenced from one sample in a study of cytomegalovirus exposure and HLA in healthy donors. Amplification used 60 Vbeta primers and 13 Jbeta primers. The assay was immunoSEQ multiplex PCR, and TCRdb's table has in-frame clones only and misses some. Among under 110,000 clones, about 80% were seen once, and the ten largest hold around 4%. The sequencing input was PBMCs. These receptors were taken from a man aged 35-49 years in good health and CMV-seronegative.

The chain couples TRBV4-3 to TRBJ1-6; D remains ambiguous. The CDR3 totals 16 residues. Between the trimmed V and J ends, which lost 1 base and 9 bases, there was a span of 16 bases. Germline V gene data show CDR1 as LGHNA and CDR2 as YSLEER. CDR3 amino acids: CASSQGTRVRSSPLHF. DNA of the CDR3: TGCGCCAGCAGCCAAGGAACTCGGGTCAGATCTTCACCCCTCCACTTT.

The gene calls are TRBV11-2 and TRBJ1-1; 7 bases are a match to TRBD1. Germline trimming cut 5 bases from V and 0 bases from J; bases unmatched to any gene: 6. The germline CDR1 and CDR2 sequences are SGHAT and FQNNGV. The CDR3 has 15 amino acids. DNA for the CDR3: TGTGCCAGCAGCCTCAGACAGGGAGTGAACACTGAAGCTTTCTTT. This encodes CASSLRQGVNTEAFF.

The genes are TRBV7-9 and TRBJ1-6; D is ambiguous. Germline V lookup: CDR1 SEHNR, CDR2 FQNEAQ (reference sequence). This CDR3 comprises 13 residues. Trimming pared 5 bases from V and 7 bases from J, leaving 9 bases between. Written as DNA, the CDR3 is TGTGCCAGCAGCACCGAGGGAAATTCACCCCTCCACTTT. The encoded protein is CASSTEGNSPLHF. Full variable domain (missing parts from reference TRBV7-9 and TRBJ1-6): DTGVSQNPRHKITKRGQNVTFRCDPISEHNRLYWYRQTLGQGPEFLTYFQNEAQLEKSRLLSDRFSAERPKGSFSTLEIQRTEQGDSAMYLCASSTEGNSPLHFGNGTRLTVT.

This rearrangement joins TRBV20-1 to TRBJ1-1; D unclear. This CDR3 is 11 amino acids long. V dropped 4 bases and J dropped 1 base, with 4 bases sitting between them. Germline-derived CDR1 and CDR2 are DFQATT and SNEGSKA (reference sequence). The CDR3 protein is CSAKRNTEAFF. In DNA, the CDR3 is TGCAGTGCTAAGAGGAACACTGAAGCTTTCTTT.